A selection of T cell receptor beta chains follows, all from one sample in a study of early T cells in non-severe SARS-CoV-2 infection. TCRdb independently ran MiXCR on the 5' RACE reads; one entry per CDR3 protein. The sample holds roughly 100,000 distinct CDR3 sequences; around 13% are singletons and the top ten take 6.2%. The sample was whole blood. The receptor source for this set is an adult who was a healthcare worker with PCR-confirmed SARS-CoV-2 infection or an uninfected control (not recorded which). The CDR3 runs from the conserved cysteine through the conserved F or W. Fields, in order: V gene, CDR3 length, clone size, J gene, D gene, CDR3 protein, CDR3 DNA. D genes are given only for firm matches. Expanded clones get a size class; other rows say once, few or many, or leave the size out.

>TRBV11-2|14|.|TRBJ2-2|TRBD2
CATLSGRDSGELFF
TGTGCCACCCTAAGCGGGAGGGATAGTGGGGAGCTGTTTTTT
>TRBV18|15|.|TRBJ2-7|TRBD2
CASSPGAGRGYEQYF
TGTGCCAGCTCACCCGGCGCCGGGAGGGGCTACGAGCAGTACTTC
>TRBV12-3/TRBV12-4|14|.|TRBJ2-5|.
CASSPGLKKETQYF
TGTGCCAGCAGTCCGGGACTGAAAAAAGAGACCCAGTACTTC
>TRBV3-1|15|few|TRBJ2-7|TRBD1
CASSQPGTGSYEQYF
TGTGCCAGCAGCCAGCCCGGGACAGGATCCTACGAGCAGTACTTC
>TRBV20-1|14|many|TRBJ1-1|.
CSVRPGHTYTEAFF
TGCAGTGTTCGACCGGGACACACCTACACTGAAGCTTTCTTT
>TRBV7-8|16|few|TRBJ1-3|.
CASSLVGGPGGNTIYF
TGTGCCAGCAGCTTAGTAGGGGGGCCAGGAGGAAACACCATATATTTT
>TRBV11-2|14|many|TRBJ2-7|.
CASSSRQVPHEQYF
TGTGCCAGCAGCTCCCGACAGGTTCCCCACGAGCAGTACTTC
>TRBV20-1|14|few|TRBJ2-3|TRBD2
CSAASGRTTDTQYF
TGCAGTGCTGCTAGCGGGCGAACCACAGATACGCAGTATTTT
>TRBV6-5|14|many|TRBJ1-1|TRBD1
CASSLRDRWYEAFF
TGTGCCAGCAGCCTTCGGGACAGGTGGTATGAAGCTTTCTTT
>TRBV7-2|14|many|TRBJ2-2|.
CASSLRLGGRELFF
TGTGCCAGCAGCTTGCGCCTGGGCGGCCGGGAGCTGTTTTTT
>TRBV29-1|14|few|TRBJ1-5|TRBD1
CSVGQGNSNQPQHF
TGCAGCGTTGGACAGGGAAATAGCAATCAGCCCCAGCATTTT
>TRBV2|12|.|TRBJ2-1|.
CASKTYNNEQFF
TGTGCCAGCAAGACTTATAACAATGAGCAGTTCTTC
>TRBV12-3/TRBV12-4|13|.|TRBJ2-7|.
CASSLGDGDEQYF
TGTGCCAGCAGCCTTGGCGATGGGGACGAGCAGTACTTC
>TRBV6-2/TRBV6-3|12|.|TRBJ1-2|.
CASQERDYGYTF
TGTGCCAGCCAGGAGAGAGACTATGGCTACACCTTC
>TRBV28|16|many|TRBJ2-4|TRBD2
CASSPAGLAGVNIQYF
TGTGCCAGCAGTCCCGCCGGACTAGCGGGAGTAAACATTCAGTACTTC
>TRBV7-8|13|.|TRBJ2-1|.
CASRYRGTIEQFF
TGTGCCAGCAGGTATAGGGGAACGATTGAGCAGTTCTTC
>TRBV28|16|few|TRBJ2-5|TRBD1
CASSGQGPYRQGTQYF
TGTGCCAGCAGTGGACAGGGACCGTACCGCCAAGGGACCCAGTACTTC
>TRBV6-2/TRBV6-3|16|few|TRBJ2-3|TRBD2
CASSYGAGWDTDTQYF
TGTGCCAGCAGTTATGGAGCGGGATGGGACACAGATACGCAGTATTTT
>TRBV10-3|15|many|TRBJ1-2|TRBD1
CAISVRQGAVYGYTF
TGTGCCATCAGTGTAAGACAGGGGGCAGTCTATGGCTACACCTTC
>TRBV12-3/TRBV12-4|16|.|TRBJ1-1|.
CASSLFGTIWNAEAFF
TGTGCCAGCAGTTTATTCGGGACGATTTGGAACGCTGAAGCTTTCTTT
>TRBV7-9|16|few|TRBJ2-1|.
CASSPRGQGEGNEQFF
TGTGCCAGCAGCCCCCGAGGGCAGGGCGAGGGGAATGAGCAGTTCTTC
>TRBV28|13|many|TRBJ2-1|.
CASSSDRPNEQFF
TGTGCCAGCAGTTCGGACAGACCCAATGAGCAGTTCTTC
>TRBV4-3|15|.|TRBJ2-1|.
CASSQDHGGGDEQFF
TGCGCCAGCAGCCAAGATCACGGGGGAGGTGATGAGCAGTTCTTC